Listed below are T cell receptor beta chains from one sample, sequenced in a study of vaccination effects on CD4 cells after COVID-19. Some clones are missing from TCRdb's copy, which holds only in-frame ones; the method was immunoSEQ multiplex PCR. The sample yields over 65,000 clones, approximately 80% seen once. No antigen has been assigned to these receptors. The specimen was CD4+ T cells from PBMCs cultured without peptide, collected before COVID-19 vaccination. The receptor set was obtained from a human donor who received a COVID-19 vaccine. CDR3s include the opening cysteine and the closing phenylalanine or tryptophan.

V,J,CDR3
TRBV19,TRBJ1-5,CASSTHNQPQHF
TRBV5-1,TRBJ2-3,CASSLGRVGGTDTQYF
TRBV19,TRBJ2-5,CASSSGLQETQYF
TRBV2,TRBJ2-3,CASSPLLDSVLTGGTDTQYF
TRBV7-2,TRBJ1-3,CASSPGRSSGNTIYF
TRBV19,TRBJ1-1,CASSRTGGPNTEAFF
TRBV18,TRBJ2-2,CASSLQGTGELFF
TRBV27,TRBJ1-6,CASSLSQGNSPLHF
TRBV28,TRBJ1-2,CASSLSYGYTF
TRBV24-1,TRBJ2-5,CATSDGGTGKAKTQYF
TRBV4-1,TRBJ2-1,CASSQVLQRLSLWSYNEQFF
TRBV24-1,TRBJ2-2,CATSDSGTGKTGELFF
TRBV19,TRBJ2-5,CASKIGETQYF
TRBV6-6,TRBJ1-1,CASSYNGGNTEAFF
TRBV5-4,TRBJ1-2,CASSFVTENYGYTF
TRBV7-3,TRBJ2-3,CASSLRDSAGDTQYF
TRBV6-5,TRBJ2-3,CASSYRPKVDTQYF
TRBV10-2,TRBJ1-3,CASSEYPGPGNTIYF
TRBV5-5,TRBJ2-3,CGTQEGSGTDTQYF
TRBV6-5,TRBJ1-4,CASRRPQGYEKLFF
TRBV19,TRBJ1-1,CASSMSLDRLNTEAFF
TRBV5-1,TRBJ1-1,CASSFQSENTEAFF
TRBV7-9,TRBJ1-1,CASSLGVTSLNTEAFF
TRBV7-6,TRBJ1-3,CASSYPLDTIYF
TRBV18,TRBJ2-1,CASSQPGLAGGGNEQFF
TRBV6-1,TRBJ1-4,CASSEAGRKINEKLFF
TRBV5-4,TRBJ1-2,CASSSPRTGKDGYTF
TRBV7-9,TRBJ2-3,CASSLAGREGLQYF
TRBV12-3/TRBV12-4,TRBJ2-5,CASSRDNQETQYF
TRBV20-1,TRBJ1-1,CSAQSGEAFF
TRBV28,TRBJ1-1,CASRPRTGLIEAFF
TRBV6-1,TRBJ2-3,CASSEAPRGTDTQYF
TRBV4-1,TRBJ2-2,CASSQTSGTGELFF
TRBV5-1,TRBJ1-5,CASSLGSGGMDQPQHF
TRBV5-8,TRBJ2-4,CASRPQLGDIQYF
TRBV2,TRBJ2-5,CASSEGGETQYF
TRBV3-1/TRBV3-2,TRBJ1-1,CASSQNRGTEAFF